Listed below are T cell receptor beta chains from one sample, sequenced in a study of T cells in Graves' hyperthyroidism and ophthalmopathy. TCRdb processed the multiplex PCR reads anew with MiXCR; each CDR3 protein has one entry. The sample gives 400,000 to 450,000 distinct CDR3 sequences, roughly 14% of which show up once; around 13% is in the top ten. Sequenced sample: blood. The source of these receptors is a man between 18 and 35 years old with Graves' ophthalmopathy. Each CDR3 is given without its conserved first and last residue. Fields, in order: J gene, V gene, clone size, CDR3 length, CDR3 protein. Only part of the rows carry a size: once, few, many, or a class if the clone is expanded.

TRBJ2-7 TRBV2 many 12 ASSDRGSSYEQY
TRBJ2-7 TRBV10-3 many 11 AITADSSYEQY
TRBJ2-7 TRBV20-1 many 13 SARDPGQGAHEQY
TRBJ2-5 TRBV29-1 many 11 SVDALAKETQY
TRBJ1-2 TRBV29-1 many 9 SVVANYGYT
TRBJ1-6 TRBV6-1 many 13 ASTQQGAYNSPLH
TRBJ2-4 TRBV12-3/TRBV12-4 many 9 ASSDLRAQY
TRBJ1-2 TRBV2 many 11 ASRRTGFYGYT
TRBJ2-5 TRBV6-5 . 15 ASSYSPGLGPQETQY
TRBJ2-2 TRBV10-1 . 14 ASRAGRGLDAGELF
TRBJ1-3 TRBV12-3/TRBV12-4 few 12 AISSDISGNTIY